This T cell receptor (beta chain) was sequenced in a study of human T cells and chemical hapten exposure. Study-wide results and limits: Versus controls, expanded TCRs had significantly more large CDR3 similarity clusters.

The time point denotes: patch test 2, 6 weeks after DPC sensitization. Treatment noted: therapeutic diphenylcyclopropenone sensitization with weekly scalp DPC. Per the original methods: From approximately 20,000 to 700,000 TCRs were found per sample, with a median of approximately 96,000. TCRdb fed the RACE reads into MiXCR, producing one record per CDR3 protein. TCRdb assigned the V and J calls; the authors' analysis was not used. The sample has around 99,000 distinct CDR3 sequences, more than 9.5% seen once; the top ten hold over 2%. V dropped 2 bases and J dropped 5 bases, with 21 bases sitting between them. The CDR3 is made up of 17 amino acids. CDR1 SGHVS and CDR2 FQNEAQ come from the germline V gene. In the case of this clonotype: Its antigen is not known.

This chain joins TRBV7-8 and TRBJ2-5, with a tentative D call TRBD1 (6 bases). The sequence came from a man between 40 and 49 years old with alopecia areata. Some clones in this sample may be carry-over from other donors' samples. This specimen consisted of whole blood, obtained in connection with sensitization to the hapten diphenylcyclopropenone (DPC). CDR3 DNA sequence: TGTGCCAGCAGCTTATTCGGAAGTAGGGGGAAGGGGGAGACCCAGTACTTC. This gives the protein CASSLFGSRGKGETQYF. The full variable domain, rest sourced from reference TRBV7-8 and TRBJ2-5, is GAGVSQSPRYKVAKRGQDVALRCDPISGHVSLFWYQQALGQGPEFLTYFQNEAQLDKSGLPSDRFFAERPEGSVSTLKIQRTQQEDSAVYLCASSLFGSRGKGETQYFGPGTRLLVL.